The 20 T cell receptor beta chains in this list originate from one sample, sequenced in a study of glioma-infiltrating T cells. TCR alpha and beta CDR3 regions were amplified from RNA using iRepertoire nested multiplex PCR. MiXCR, run by TCRdb on the multiplex PCR reads, gives a single entry per CDR3 protein. The sample carries fewer than 500,000 distinct CDR3 sequences, about two fifths recorded once. Specimen: glioma tissue, nonneoplastic brain tissue, or PBMCs (not recorded which). All receptors derive from a human donor with low-grade glioma or glioblastoma, undergoing nonglioma brain surgery, or in good health (not recorded which).

The chain employs TRBV27 and TRBJ1-1; TRBD1 matches 8 bases. The CDR3 loop spans 16 amino acids. V dropped 3 bases and J dropped 5; count of bases not matched to a gene: 11. CDR1 is MNHEY and CDR2 is SMNVEV in the germline V gene (reference sequence). The CDR3 is CASSLTVQGARTEAFF. In DNA form, the CDR3 reads TGTGCCAGCAGTTTGACCGTCCAGGGGGCAAGAACTGAAGCTTTCTTT.

The sample holds a few counts of this clonotype. The J gene is TRBJ2-2, the V gene TRBV20-1; D unclear. The CDR3 totals 13 residues. Trimming pared 0 bases from V and 7 bases from J, leaving 9 bases between. The germline V gene encodes CDR1 DFQATT and CDR2 SNEGSKA (reference sequence). CDR3 coding DNA: TGCAGTGCTAGAGACAGAAGAAACGGGGAGCTGTTTTTT. It codes for CSARDRRNGELFF.

The J gene is TRBJ2-5, the V gene TRBV28, with 7 bases identical to TRBD2. The V gene end was trimmed by 6 bases and the J gene end by 1 base; junction bases not matched to a gene: 11. Looked up from germline, CDR1 is MDHEN and CDR2 is SYDVKM. This CDR3 contains 16 residues. As DNA, the CDR3 is TGTGCCAGCAGCCCAGCAGGTAGCGGGTTCCAAGAGACCCAGTACTTC. This encodes CASSPAGSGFQETQYF.

The V gene is TRBV20-1, the J gene TRBJ2-3; 12 bases align to TRBD2. With 7 bases clipped from V and 5 bases from J, the junction kept 10 bases outside the gene matches. Germline CDR1 is DFQATT and CDR2 is SNEGSKA (reference sequence). The CDR3 loop spans 15 amino acids. CDR3 nucleotide sequence: TGCAGTGTTGGGAGACTAGCGGGAGTCCAAGATACGCAGTATTTT. As protein: CSVGRLAGVQDTQYF.

This clonotype was detected ten times or more. The chain employs TRBV20-1 and TRBJ1-6; unclear D gene. The CDR3 sequence is 13 residues long. V was trimmed by 0 bases and J by 14 bases, leaving 14 bases between them. Germline loops: CDR1 DFQATT, CDR2 SNEGSKA (reference sequence). The CDR3 protein is CSARDYSPRTLHF. The CDR3 DNA reads TGCAGTGCTAGAGACTACAGCCCGAGGACCCTCCACTTT.

Note on this clonotype: This may arise from a read error, as a much more abundant clone is one base away. J is TRBJ1-1 and V is TRBV4-3; D not resolved. The CDR3 has 13 residues. V gave up 5 bases and J gave up 1 base, with 8 bases separating them. Germline loops: CDR1 LGHNA, CDR2 YSLEER. CDR3 sequence (DNA): TGCGCCAGCAGCAAATACCAGAACACTGAAGCTTTCTTT. As protein: CASSKYQNTEAFF.

This clonotype appeared once. V is TRBV5-4 and J is TRBJ1-1, with D tentatively TRBD1 (6 bases). CDR3 length equals 16 residues. The germline gives CDR1 SGHNT, CDR2 YYREEE (reference sequence). V lost 4 bases, J lost 11 bases, and 27 bases lay in between. The CDR3 nucleotides are TGTGCCAGCAGCGCTAAACCAGGGGCCCTTAGACTCCGTGCTTTCTTT. This gives the protein CASSAKPGALRLRAFF. Based on the CDR3 plus reference TRBV5-4 and TRBJ1-1, the full variable domain is ETGVTQSPTHLIKTRGQQVTLRCSSQSGHNTVSWYQQALGQGPQFIFQYYREEENGRGNFPPRFSGLQFPNYSSELNVNALELDDSALYLCASSAKPGALRLRAFFGQGTRLTVV.

The J gene is TRBJ2-4, the V gene TRBV7-2, with no clear D. This CDR3 spans 14 amino acids. V was shortened by 1 base and J by 5 bases, with 9 bases between the two germline ends. The germline V gene has CDR1 SGHTA and CDR2 FQGNSA. The CDR3 reads CASSLGGTQNIQYF. DNA for the CDR3: TGTGCCAGCAGCTTAGGGGGAACCCAAAACATTCAGTACTTC.

V and J are TRBV27 and TRBJ2-7, with D possibly matching TRBD1 (5 bases). This CDR3 has 15 residues. Trimming removed 7 bases from V and 1 base from J, with 17 bases in between. CDR1 and CDR2 (germline): MNHEY, SMNVEV (reference sequence). Written as DNA, the CDR3 is TGTGCCAGCACCCCCTGGAAGTCAGGGTCCTACGAGCAGTACTTC. This codes for CASTPWKSGSYEQYF.

This clonotype was observed a handful of times. V and J are TRBV28 and TRBJ2-7; D is ambiguous. CDR1 and CDR2 (germline): MDHEN, SYDVKM. This CDR3 comprises 14 residues. V lost 4 bases, J lost 0 bases, and 10 bases lay in between. DNA of the CDR3: TGTGCCAGCAGTTGGTCTCCGGGCTCCTACGAGCAGTACTTC. It codes for CASSWSPGSYEQYF. Combining the CDR3 with reference TRBV28 and TRBJ2-7 gives the whole variable domain DVKVTQSSRYLVKRTGEKVFLECVQDMDHENMFWYRQDPGLGLRLIYFSYDVKMKEKGDIPEGYSVSREKKERFSLILESASTNQTSMYLCASSWSPGSYEQYFGPGTRLTVT.

This clonotype was observed a few times. The rearrangement joins TRBV20-1 to TRBJ2-7, with 8 nucleotides matching TRBD2. After removal of 6 bases from V and 0 bases from J, the junction contained 7 bases not matched to a gene. The CDR3 covers 14 residues. Germline V CDR1 and CDR2: DFQATT, SNEGSKA (reference sequence). CDR3 amino acids: CSAFIAGPSYEQYF. CDR3 in DNA: TGCAGTGCCTTTATAGCGGGGCCCTCCTACGAGCAGTACTTC.

This clonotype was detected many times. This chain uses TRBV20-1 with TRBJ1-5; 9 nucleotides match TRBD1. The CDR3 sequence is 15 residues long. V trimming: 0 bases; J trimming: 6 bases; junction bases outside the gene matches: 6. Germline-derived CDR1 and CDR2 are DFQATT and SNEGSKA (reference sequence). The CDR3 loop reads CSARELGTGSQPQHF. Written as DNA, the CDR3 is TGCAGTGCTAGAGAGTTGGGGACAGGGAGTCAGCCCCAGCATTTT.

Regarding this clonotype: An end of the junction differs from the germline gene, which may be a read error. This rearrangement joins TRBV2 to TRBJ2-1, with 8 nucleotides matching TRBD1. The CDR3 sequence is 12 residues long. Germline CDR1 reads SNHLY; CDR2 reads FYNNEI. CDR3 nucleotides: TGTGCCAGCAGCGTCCGGGACAGGTTTTTGTCCTTC. Protein: CASSVRDRFLSF.

This clonotype was seen many times. The chain recombines TRBV28 with TRBJ1-1; D unresolved. Germline loops: CDR1 MDHEN, CDR2 SYDVKM. The CDR3 covers 14 residues. The V gene lost 6 bases and the J gene lost 7 bases, with 18 bases spanning the gap. This CDR3 is CASSRPWRSGEAFF. Here the CDR3 DNA reads TGTGCCAGCAGCCGTCCCTGGCGGAGTGGTGAAGCTTTCTTT.

In this sample, this clonotype turned up many times. The J gene is TRBJ2-3, the V gene TRBV28, with D possibly being TRBD1 (7 bases). CDR3 length: 13 residues. V shed 7 bases and J shed 6 bases, with 14 bases lying between them. CDR1 is MDHEN and CDR2 is SYDVKM in the germline V gene. DNA of the CDR3: TGTGCCAGCACACCACAGGGGAGGGATACGCAGTATTTT. Amino acid sequence: CASTPQGRDTQYF.

This clonotype has just one count. The chain couples TRBV29-1 to TRBJ2-6; 7 nucleotides line up with TRBD2. In germline, CDR1 is SQVTM, CDR2 ANQGSEA. V lost 2 bases, J lost 0 bases, and 4 bases stayed unmatched. The CDR3 is 16 residues long. This CDR3 reads CSVELAVDSGANVLTF. The CDR3 DNA follows: TGCAGCGTTGAACTAGCGGTCGACTCTGGGGCCAACGTCCTGACTTTC.

The chain recombines TRBV28 with TRBJ1-2; possible D gene TRBD1, 5 bases. The V gene lost 7 bases and the J gene lost 2 bases, with 14 bases spanning the gap. The CDR3 is 14 residues long. CDR1 is MDHEN, CDR2 SYDVKM, per germline. In DNA form, the CDR3 reads TGTGCCAGCACCCGAGGAGGGGACAACTATGGCTACACCTTC. Amino acids: CASTRGGDNYGYTF.

Only a few counts were recorded for this clonotype. The J gene is TRBJ1-5, the V gene TRBV7-2, with D uncertain. Trimming removed 5 bases from V and 6 bases from J, with 23 bases in between. CDR1 is SGHTA and CDR2 is FQGNSA in the germline V gene. The CDR3 is 17 residues long. The CDR3, as DNA: TGTGCCAGCAGCCCCACTCGTGAGGGCGCAGCGGCTCAGCCCCAGCATTTT. Translated: CASSPTREGAAAQPQHF.

This clonotype was found a few times. The genes are TRBV4-1 and TRBJ2-3; the match to TRBD2 covers 12 bases. This CDR3 region has 16 residues. CDR1 MGHRA and CDR2 YSYEKL come from the germline V gene. V shed 3 bases, J shed 4 bases, and the junction held 5 bases outside the gene matches. In nucleotides, the CDR3 is TGCGCCAGCAGCCACAGACTAGCGGGAGACGCAGATACGCAGTATTTT. The encoded protein is CASSHRLAGDADTQYF.

With respect to this clonotype: As the CDR3 is not closed by the conserved phenylalanine or tryptophan, this likely results from a read error. V and J are TRBV27 and TRBJ2-1, with 11 bases lining up with TRBD1. Trimming took 7 bases from V and 10 from J; bases not matched to a gene: 18. The CDR3 has 17 residues. The germline V gene encodes CDR1 MNHEY and CDR2 SMNVEV (reference sequence). CDR3 DNA sequence: TGTGCCAGCAAAAATCGGGACAGGGGGACGGGAGGGGGAGAGCAGTTCCTC. Translation: CASKNRDRGTGGGEQFL.